This T cell receptor (beta chain) was obtained from a study of T cell responses to AZD1222 COVID-19 vaccine. Sequenced by immunoSEQ multiplex PCR; TCRdb stores in-frame clones only, minus some. The profile shows 150,000 to 200,000 clones, 85% to 90% of them singletons. Study-wide findings and caveats: Spike-wide vaccine-associated CD4 TCRs dominated at 160-218 and 743-854. Repertoires were obtained only post-peak T cell response.

Note on this clone: Its matching antigen is unknown.

The CDR3 is 14 amino acids. J lost 7 bases, V lost 7 bases, and 9 bases had no gene match. Germline V lookup: CDR1 SGHNT, CDR2 YYREEE (reference sequence). V and J are TRBV5-4 and TRBJ1-2; 11 bases agree with TRBD1. Sequencing was performed on peripheral blood, taken on day 0 of MenACWY control vaccination. The receptor comes from an adult in good health. This CDR3 is CASGWTGGNIGYTF. DNA of the CDR3: TGTGCCAGCGGGTGGACAGGGGGCAATATTGGCTACACCTTC.